Listed here is a single T cell receptor (beta chain). The antigen remains undetermined. The CDR3 extends 3 residues past the end of the read, so its final part is completed from the germline J gene. This sample is drawn from a study of T cells in women clearing cervical HPV infection. Findings and limits, study-wide: Richness plus V gene abundances separated cases from controls with AUC approximately 0.78.

The germline CDR1 and CDR2 sequences are SEHNR and FQNEAQ (reference sequence). CDR3 length equals 15 residues. Trimming removed 7 bases from V and 5 bases from J, with 20 bases in between. The protocol was immunoSEQ multiplex PCR, while the TCRdb copy is restricted to in-frame clones and leaves out a portion. The table for this sample gives about 40,000 clones. The clonotype comes from a woman aged 18 to 75 with a cervical HPV16 infection that either progressed to CIN3+ or cleared (not recorded which). The chain uses TRBV7-9 and TRBJ1-2, with a weak D call TRBD1 (6 bases). The specimen sequenced was blood buffy coat. The CDR3 region is CASMGMGQQPYGYTF. The CDR3 bases that were read are TGTGCCAGCATGGGGATGGGACAACAGCCTTATGGC.